This is a list of T cell receptor beta chains from one sample in a study of T cells after yellow fever vaccination. TCRdb re-analysed the 5' RACE reads in MiXCR, keeping a single row per CDR3 protein. The sample contains 20,000 to 25,000 distinct CDR3 sequences, 3.4% of which appear only once. The sequenced sample was PBMCs, either bulk or a sorted T-cell subset (CD4+, CD8+, memory, or dextramer-sorted; not recorded which), obtained 35 to 50 days after the first yellow fever vaccination. Receptors originate from a man aged 18 to 29 who received the YFV17D yellow fever vaccine. Each CDR3 is given with its conserved first and last residue. The order of the fields is D gene, V gene, clone size, J gene, CDR3 protein, CDR3 DNA. The D gene is left open where the match is weak. Rows give clone size only sometimes, using once, few, many, or a class for an expanded clone.

D: TRBD2; V: TRBV6-4; size: many; J: TRBJ2-3; CDR3: CASSPPGLAGARSTDTQYF; DNA: TGTGCCAGCAGTCCACCGGGACTAGCGGGGGCTAGGAGCACAGATACGCAGTATTTT
D: -; V: TRBV20-1; size: -; J: TRBJ2-3; CDR3: CSARVAGGRLDTQYF; DNA: TGCAGTGCTAGAGTTGCAGGGGGGAGATTGGATACGCAGTATTTT
D: TRBD1; V: TRBV6-5; size: many; J: TRBJ1-5; CDR3: CASRSPGQGGNQPQHF; DNA: TGTGCCAGCAGATCGCCGGGGCAGGGGGGCAATCAGCCCCAGCATTTT
D: -; V: TRBV5-1; size: medium-sized; J: TRBJ2-1; CDR3: CASSLGVPNEQFF; DNA: TGCGCCAGCAGCTTGGGCGTACCCAATGAGCAGTTCTTC
D: -; V: TRBV2; size: many; J: TRBJ2-5; CDR3: CASSERSTGETQYF; DNA: TGTGCCAGCAGTGAAAGATCAACGGGGGAGACCCAGTACTTC
D: -; V: TRBV29-1; size: many; J: TRBJ2-5; CDR3: CSVGGREETQYF; DNA: TGCAGCGTGGGGGGCAGGGAAGAGACCCAGTACTTC
D: TRBD1; V: TRBV6-2/TRBV6-3; size: many; J: TRBJ2-7; CDR3: CASWTSGQGANEQYF; DNA: TGTGCCAGCTGGACCTCGGGACAGGGGGCAAACGAGCAGTACTTC
D: -; V: TRBV18; size: many; J: TRBJ2-5; CDR3: CASSLKGASETQYF; DNA: TGTGCCAGCTCACTCAAGGGTGCATCGGAGACCCAGTACTTC
D: TRBD1; V: TRBV6-1; size: many; J: TRBJ2-5; CDR3: CASSNQGGGETQYF; DNA: TGTGCCAGCAGCAACCAAGGGGGCGGGGAGACCCAGTACTTC
D: -; V: TRBV24-1; size: many; J: TRBJ2-2; CDR3: CATSAPGTGITGELFF; DNA: TGTGCCACCAGTGCGCCAGGGACGGGGATAACCGGGGAGCTGTTTTTT
D: -; V: TRBV29-1; size: many; J: TRBJ1-1; CDR3: CSVGGLRLRPEAFF; DNA: TGCAGCGTTGGGGGTTTGCGGTTACGTCCTGAAGCTTTCTTT